The 12 T cell receptor beta chains below come from one sample, sequenced in a study of graft-versus-host responses after intestinal transplantation. Sequencing was performed with immunoSEQ multiplex PCR; in TCRdb, only in-frame clones are kept and a portion is missing. The sample has some 25,000 clones, roughly 42% seen once; the top ten hold 0.66%. Sequenced here: alloreactive CD4+ T cells from a mixed lymphocyte reaction culture, sampled before intestinal transplant. Described subset: CFSE-low proliferating T cells sorted from approximately 6-day pre-transplant mixed lymphocyte reaction (GvH or HvG direction). The receptors derive from a human patient who received an intestinal transplant.

J is TRBJ2-4 and V is TRBV10-2; D gene ambiguous. The CDR3 loop spans 15 amino acids. V was shortened by 0 bases and J by 7 bases, with 13 bases between the two germline ends. The germline V gene has CDR1 WSHSY and CDR2 SAAADI. CDR3 coding DNA: TGCGCCAGCAGTGAGTCGAGGTGGCCTGGGAACATTCAGTACTTC. The encoded protein is CASSESRWPGNIQYF.

The gene calls are TRBV6-1 and TRBJ1-6, with a tentative D call TRBD1 (6 bases). Germline V CDR1 and CDR2: MNHNS, SASEGT. Trimming left V 5 bases short and J 9 bases short, with 11 bases between. CDR3 length equals 13 residues. The CDR3 coding sequence is TGTGCCAGCAGTTCACAGGGTCGTTCACCCCTCCACTTT. Amino acid sequence: CASSSQGRSPLHF.

CDR3 coding DNA: TGTGCCAGCAGCTTAGAACCCCAGGGCAGGAAGACCCAGTACTTC. This gives the protein CASSLEPQGRKTQYF. This sequence joins TRBV11-2 and TRBJ2-5; possibly TRBD1 for D (5 bases). V dropped 0 bases and J dropped 6 bases, with 14 bases sitting between them. CDR1 and CDR2 from the germline V gene are SGHAT and FQNNGV. The CDR3 sequence is 15 residues long.

Comments on this clone: This sample also contains other DNA sequences that code for the same CDR3. The chain carries TRBV4-2 and TRBJ2-1, with 7 bases that match TRBD1. J was trimmed by 5 bases and V by 0 bases; bases with no gene match: 7. CDR1 and CDR2 (germline): LGHNA, YNFKEQ. The CDR3 contains 16 residues. CDR3 sequence reads: CASSQDGAGGHNEQFF. The DNA for the CDR3 is TGTGCCAGCAGCCAAGATGGAGCAGGGGGTCACAATGAGCAGTTCTTC.

The CDR3 DNA sequence: TGTGCCTCCCGACCCGGGGGGGGAACTGAAGCTTTCTTT. Translated, it gives CASRPGGGTEAFF. The chain couples TRBV6-4 to TRBJ1-1; the D gene is possibly TRBD1 (5 bases). This CDR3 has 13 residues. CDR1 MRHNA and CDR2 SNTAGT come from the germline V gene. V dropped 11 bases and J dropped 5 bases, with 18 bases sitting between them.

Here the CDR3 reads CASSHNYGGNQPQHF. DNA for the CDR3: TGTGCCAGCAGTCACAATTACGGGGGTAATCAGCCCCAGCATTTT. This chain connects TRBV6-1 to TRBJ1-5; D possibly corresponds to TRBD1 (5 bases). V was clipped by 5 bases and J by 4 bases, with 15 bases between them. The germline V gene encodes CDR1 MNHNS and CDR2 SASEGT. The CDR3 has 15 residues.

This chain's CDR3 is CASSLDSSYNEQFF. The CDR3 DNA follows: TGTGCCAGCAGCCTGGACTCCTCCTACAATGAGCAGTTCTTC. This chain links TRBV5-4 with TRBJ2-1; the D gene is possibly TRBD2 (5 bases). V was cut by 4 bases and J by 0 bases, with 8 bases left in between. Germline CDR1 and CDR2: SGHNT and YYREEE (reference sequence). There are 14 residues in the CDR3.

The sample holds a few counts of this clone. This chain uses TRBV30 with TRBJ2-7, with D possibly matching TRBD1 (6 bases). Germline-derived CDR1 and CDR2 are GTSNPN and SVGIG (reference sequence). With 0 bases removed from V and 12 bases from J, the gap between germline ends came to 12 bases. CDR3 length: 11 amino acids. The CDR3 DNA reads as TGTGCCTGGAGTGTCGCCGACAGGTCGTACTTC. Translated: CAWSVADRSYF.

This clone has a handful of counts. V gene TRBV28 combines with J gene TRBJ2-1; 8 nucleotides agree with TRBD2. V trimming: 2 bases; J trimming: 13 bases; junction bases outside the gene matches: 4. CDR1 MDHEN and CDR2 SYDVKM come from the germline V gene. CDR3 length equals 12 residues. CDR3 residues: CASSLSGSTQFF. In nucleotides, the CDR3 is TGTGCCAGCAGTTTAAGCGGGAGTACCCAGTTCTTC.

The CDR3 reads CASSVQGYGYTF. The CDR3 region has the DNA TGTGCCAGCAGTGTTCAGGGGTATGGCTACACCTTC. V and J are TRBV25-1 and TRBJ1-2; D perhaps matches TRBD1 (6 bases). The V gene's germline CDR1 is MGHDK and CDR2 SYGVNS. CDR3 length equals 12 residues. V was shortened by 4 bases and J by 5 bases, with 8 bases between the two germline ends.

V gene TRBV29-1 combines with J gene TRBJ1-6; 8 bases agree with TRBD1. The germline V gene encodes CDR1 SQVTM and CDR2 ANQGSEA. The CDR3 runs to 13 residues. Trimming removed 6 bases from V and 6 bases from J; junction bases left unmatched: 4. The CDR3 loop reads CSVRTGPNSPLHF. The CDR3 nucleotides read TGCAGCGTAAGGACAGGGCCTAATTCACCCCTCCACTTT.

The chain employs TRBV28 and TRBJ2-5; TRBD2 is a possible D gene (5 bases). Trimming took 3 bases from V and 7 from J, leaving 12 bases between them. CDR1 is MDHEN, CDR2 SYDVKM, per germline. The CDR3 totals 13 residues. CDR3 nucleotide sequence: TGTGCCAGCAGTTTGTGGGAGTACGTGACCCAGTACTTC. This codes for CASSLWEYVTQYF. The full variable domain, rest sourced from reference TRBV28 and TRBJ2-5, is DVKVTQSSRYLVKRTGEKVFLECVQDMDHENMFWYRQDPGLGLRLIYFSYDVKMKEKGDIPEGYSVSREKKERFSLILESASTNQTSMYLCASSLWEYVTQYFGPGTRLLVL.